Below are 20 T cell receptor beta chains sequenced from a single sample in a study of T cell repertoires in cytomegalovirus infection. TCRdb reprocessed the reads with MiXCR, giving one entry per CDR3 protein. The sample has 450,000 to 550,000 distinct CDR3 sequences, more than 15% seen once. The sample was CD8+ T cells from PBMCs. Every receptor here comes from a human donor in good health (CMV status not recorded). Some clones in this sample may be carry-over from other donors' samples.

The V gene is TRBV3-1, the J gene TRBJ2-7; 10 positions match TRBD1. The CDR3 runs 17 residues. Trimming took 4 bases from V and 4 from J; bases not matched to a gene: 13. Germline V gives CDR1 LGHDT, CDR2 YNNKEL (reference sequence). The CDR3 nucleotides read TGTGCCAGCAGCCTCCGGACAGGGGGAAAGATCGAATACGAGCAGTACTTC. It is translated as CASSLRTGGKIEYEQYF.

This clonotype was seen repeatedly, ten times or more. This rearrangement joins TRBV7-9 to TRBJ2-3, with 10 bases fitting TRBD2. Trimming removed 5 bases from V and 2 bases from J; junction bases left unmatched: 16. The CDR3 is 19 residues long. Germline assignment: CDR1 SEHNR and CDR2 FQNEAQ (reference sequence). The CDR3 sequence is CASSRPTGASGSDTDTQYF. As DNA, the CDR3 is TGTGCCAGCAGCAGGCCCACAGGGGCTAGCGGGAGTGACACAGATACGCAGTATTTT.

This chain links TRBV11-2 with TRBJ2-1; D may correspond to TRBD1 or TRBD2 (6 bases each). The CDR3 has 17 amino acids. The germline V and J ends were trimmed by 4 bases and 4 bases, with 20 bases remaining between them. Germline CDR1 reads SGHAT; CDR2 reads FQNNGV. The CDR3 DNA is TGTGCCAGCAGCTCCAAACTAGGAGGGGGGTTTTACAATGAGCAGTTCTTC. It specifies CASSSKLGGGFYNEQFF.

The chain couples TRBV15 to TRBJ2-2; maybe TRBD2 (6 bases). This CDR3 is built from 13 residues. Germline V gene data show CDR1 as LNHNV and CDR2 as YYDKDF (reference sequence). Trimming pared 9 bases from V and 3 bases from J, leaving 11 bases between. The CDR3 DNA is TGTGCCACATCCGGGACTTACACCGGGGAGCTGTTTTTT. This gives the protein CATSGTYTGELFF.

This clonotype occurred a few times. The V call is TRBV24-1, the J call TRBJ2-1; D ambiguous. In germline, CDR1 is KGHDR, CDR2 SFDVKD. Trimming removed 3 bases from V and 2 bases from J, with 7 bases in between. The CDR3 sequence is 14 residues long. The CDR3 protein is CATSDLDPYNEQFF. The DNA of the CDR3 is TGTGCCACCAGTGATCTTGACCCCTACAATGAGCAGTTCTTC.

The rearrangement links TRBV9 to TRBJ2-7, with TRBD2 as a possible D gene (6 bases). The CDR3 runs to 14 residues. CDR1 is SGDLS and CDR2 is YYNGEE in the germline V gene. V dropped 2 bases and J dropped 5 bases, with 14 bases sitting between them. In nucleotides, the CDR3 is TGTGCCAGCAGCGTGGGGGGTACGCTCGACGAGCAGTACTTC. Its translation: CASSVGGTLDEQYF.

There are many counts of this clonotype. This chain joins TRBV7-6 and TRBJ2-1, with TRBD2 matching over 7 bases. Per germline, CDR1 SGHVS and CDR2 FNYEAQ. With V trimmed by 5 bases and J by 5 bases, 9 bases remained unmatched. The CDR3 length is 15 residues. CDR3 amino acids: CASSLTPTSNNEQFF. In DNA form, the CDR3 reads TGTGCCAGCAGCCTAACTCCGACTAGCAACAATGAGCAGTTCTTC.

The chain combines TRBV10-3 with TRBJ2-5; D perhaps matches TRBD1 (6 bases). The V gene's germline CDR1 is ENHRY and CDR2 SYGVKD. The V gene lost 7 bases and the J gene lost 1 base, with 13 bases spanning the gap. CDR3 length equals 14 residues. The CDR3 DNA is TGTGCCATCAACAGGGATGCCTTCCAAGAGACCCAGTACTTC. Protein: CAINRDAFQETQYF.

This clonotype was seen a few times. The gene calls are TRBV15 and TRBJ1-5; unclear D gene. V gave up 4 bases and J gave up 5 bases, with 9 bases separating them. The germline gives CDR1 LNHNV, CDR2 YYDKDF (reference sequence). CDR3 size: 13 residues. CDR3 sequence: CATSTPTDQPQHF. The CDR3 DNA sequence: TGTGCCACCAGCACGCCTACAGATCAGCCCCAGCATTTT. The variable domain in full, completed from reference TRBV15 and TRBJ1-5, reads DAMVIQNPRYQVTQFGKPVTLSCSQTLNHNVMYWYQQKSSQAPKLLFHYYDKDFNNEADTPDNFQSRRPNTSFCFLDIRSPGLGDTAMYLCATSTPTDQPQHFGDGTRLSIL.

The chain carries TRBV5-4 and TRBJ1-2; 8 nucleotides align to TRBD1. Germline values: CDR1 SGHNT, CDR2 YYREEE (reference sequence). The V and J ends lost 1 base and 4 bases, in that order; junction bases with no gene match: 6. The CDR3 extends over 15 amino acids. The CDR3 sequence is CASSLPITGGYGYTF. DNA of the CDR3: TGTGCCAGCAGCTTGCCGATTACAGGGGGCTATGGCTACACCTTC. The whole variable domain, filled in from reference TRBV5-4 and TRBJ1-2, reads ETGVTQSPTHLIKTRGQQVTLRCSSQSGHNTVSWYQQALGQGPQFIFQYYREEENGRGNFPPRFSGLQFPNYSSELNVNALELDDSALYLCASSLPITGGYGYTFGSGTRLTVV.

This clonotype was recorded a few times. The gene calls are TRBV5-6 and TRBJ1-1, with D uncertain. CDR1 and CDR2 from the germline V gene are SGHDT and YYEEEE. The CDR3 loop spans 15 amino acids. Trimming took 1 base from V and 5 from J, leaving 15 bases between them. In nucleotides, the CDR3 is TGTGCCAGCAGCTTGCGGGGAACAGAAGGAACTGAAGCTTTCTTT. Its protein product is CASSLRGTEGTEAFF.

The chain uses TRBV19 and TRBJ1-4; 7 nucleotides agree with TRBD1. This CDR3 is built from 17 residues. Trimming cost V 5 bases and J 0 bases; bases outside gene matches: 9. CDR1 and CDR2 from the germline V gene are LNHDA and SQIVND (reference sequence). CDR3 bases: TGTGCCAGTAGTGAAGGGACAGCAATTGCAACTAATGAAAAACTGTTTTTT. Protein sequence: CASSEGTAIATNEKLFF.

The chain links TRBV13 to TRBJ1-2; a weak D match, TRBD1 (6 bases). The CDR3 extends over 15 amino acids. Trimming left V 4 bases short and J 3 bases short, with 15 bases between. In germline, CDR1 is PRHDT, CDR2 FYEKMQ (reference sequence). The CDR3 DNA reads as TGTGCCAGCAGCTCCCGACAGGTTCAGGACTATGGCTACACCTTC. This sequence encodes CASSSRQVQDYGYTF.

The chain has TRBV7-9 and TRBJ2-1, with D possibly being TRBD2 (5 bases). The CDR3 sequence is 16 residues long. Between the trimmed V and J ends, which lost 0 bases and 4 bases, there was a span of 13 bases. Germline assignment: CDR1 SEHNR and CDR2 FQNEAQ (reference sequence). CDR3 region: CASSLAASGGYNEQFF. CDR3 bases: TGTGCCAGCAGCTTAGCCGCAAGTGGAGGTTACAATGAGCAGTTCTTC.

This clonotype has just a few counts. V usage is TRBV24-1 and J usage is TRBJ2-7, with TRBD2 as a possible D gene (5 bases). The V gene's germline CDR1 is KGHDR and CDR2 SFDVKD. V gave up 9 bases and J gave up 2 bases, with 22 bases separating them. CDR3 size: 16 residues. Here the CDR3 DNA reads TGTGCCACCGGCGGAAGGACCGCGGTGGAGGCCTACGAGCAGTACTTC. As protein: CATGGRTAVEAYEQYF.

The V call is TRBV4-1, the J call TRBJ1-5; the match to TRBD1 covers 9 bases. V was clipped by 3 bases and J by 5 bases; unmatched bases: 8. This CDR3 spans 16 amino acids. Germline loops: CDR1 MGHRA, CDR2 YSYEKL. The CDR3 reads CASSHGPGQGDQPQHF. The CDR3 DNA follows: TGCGCCAGCAGCCATGGTCCGGGACAGGGAGATCAGCCCCAGCATTTT.

The rearrangement uses TRBV4-1 and TRBJ1-1; D might be TRBD1 (6 bases). Germline V CDR1 and CDR2: MGHRA, YSYEKL. V lost 2 bases and J 11 bases, leaving 27 bases between the germline ends. The CDR3 length is 17 residues. CDR3 protein: CASSQSRGGLQVWPAFF. Here the CDR3 DNA reads TGCGCCAGCAGCCAATCCAGGGGCGGGTTACAGGTTTGGCCGGCTTTCTTT.

Points on this clonotype: Germline and junction disagree at one end, which may indicate a read error. For the CDR3, the DNA is TGTGCCAGCAGTTTAAAGCGGGTGCCCTACGAGCAGGACTTC. Protein product: CASSLKRVPYEQDF. This chain joins TRBV28 and TRBJ2-7, with D perhaps TRBD2 (6 bases). Germline V gene data show CDR1 as MDHEN and CDR2 as SYDVKM. The CDR3 contains 14 residues.

This clonotype was seen a few times. CDR3 loop: CASSISYRSTSNYGYTF. Written as DNA, the CDR3 is TGTGCCAGTAGTATATCCTACAGGTCCACCTCTAACTATGGCTACACCTTC. The chain recombines TRBV19 with TRBJ1-2; a weak D match, TRBD1 (5 bases). Germline CDR1 reads LNHDA; CDR2 reads SQIVND (reference sequence). The CDR3 is 17 amino acids. Trimming took off 2 bases at V and 0 bases at J, with 16 bases between the two ends.

This clonotype was detected ten times or more. The V and J genes are TRBV24-1 and TRBJ2-3; the D gene is possibly TRBD2 (5 bases). The V end was cut by 7 bases, the J end by 6 bases, with 19 bases between. The CDR3 extends over 15 amino acids. Germline V gene lookup returns CDR1 KGHDR and CDR2 SFDVKD. The CDR3 DNA sequence: TGTGCCACCAGAACCGTGCGGGCCTTATTTGATACGCAGTATTTT. Protein: CATRTVRALFDTQYF.